What follows are 2 T cell receptor beta chains derived from one specimen sequenced in a study of T cells after yellow fever vaccination. TCRdb passed the 5' RACE reads through MiXCR, listing each CDR3 protein once. This table holds some 300,000 distinct CDR3 sequences, roughly 10% found once. The sample was CD4+ T cells sorted from PBMCs, taken 45 days after the yellow fever booster vaccination. These receptors all stem from a man aged 18 to 30 who received the YFV17D yellow fever vaccine.

The V and J genes are TRBV4-3 and TRBJ2-3; 11 bases line up with TRBD2. V shed 0 bases, J shed 6 bases, and the junction held 8 bases outside the gene matches. The CDR3 runs 17 residues. Germline V gene data show CDR1 as LGHNA and CDR2 as YSLEER. The CDR3 DNA is TGCGCCAGCAGCCAAGAGTTTAGTGCTAGCGGGGGGGATACGCAGTATTTT. Translation: CASSQEFSASGGDTQYF.

This clonotype was found a few times. The V and J genes are TRBV6-5 and TRBJ1-6, with 9 bases that match TRBD1. The CDR3 totals 15 residues. Germline trimming cut 2 bases from V and 9 bases from J; bases unmatched to any gene: 5. Germline V gene lookup returns CDR1 MNHEY and CDR2 SVGAGI. The CDR3: CASSYDGQGFSPLHF. In DNA, the CDR3 is TGTGCCAGCAGTTACGACGGACAGGGGTTTTCACCCCTCCACTTT.